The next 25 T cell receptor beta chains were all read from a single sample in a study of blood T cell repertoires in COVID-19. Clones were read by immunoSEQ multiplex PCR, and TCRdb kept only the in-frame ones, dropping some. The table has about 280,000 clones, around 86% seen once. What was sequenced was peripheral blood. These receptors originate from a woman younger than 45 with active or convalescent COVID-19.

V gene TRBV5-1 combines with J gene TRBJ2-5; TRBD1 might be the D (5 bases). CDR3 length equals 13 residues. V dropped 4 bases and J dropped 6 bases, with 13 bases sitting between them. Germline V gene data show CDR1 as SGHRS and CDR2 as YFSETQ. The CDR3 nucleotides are TGCGCCAGCAGCCAAATAGGGGCGAAGACCCAGTACTTC. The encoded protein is CASSQIGAKTQYF.

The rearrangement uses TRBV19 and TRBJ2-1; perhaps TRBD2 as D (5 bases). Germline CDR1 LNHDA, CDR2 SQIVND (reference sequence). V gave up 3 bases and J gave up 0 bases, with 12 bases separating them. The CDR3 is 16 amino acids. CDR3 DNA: TGTGCCAGTAGTATGGACGGGGTAAACTCCTACAATGAGCAGTTCTTC. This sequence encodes CASSMDGVNSYNEQFF.

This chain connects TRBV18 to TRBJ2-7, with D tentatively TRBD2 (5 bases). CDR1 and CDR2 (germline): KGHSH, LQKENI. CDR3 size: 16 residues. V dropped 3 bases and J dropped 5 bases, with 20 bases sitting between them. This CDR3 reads CASSPPSSRTSNEQYF. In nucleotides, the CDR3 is TGTGCCAGCTCACCTCCATCAAGCCGCACTAGTAACGAGCAGTACTTC.

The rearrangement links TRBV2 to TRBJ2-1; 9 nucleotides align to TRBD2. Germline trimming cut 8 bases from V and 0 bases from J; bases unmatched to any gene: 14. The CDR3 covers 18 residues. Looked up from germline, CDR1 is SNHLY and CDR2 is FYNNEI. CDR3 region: CASSPRVPGLASYNEQFF. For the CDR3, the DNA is TGTGCCAGCTCACCCCGAGTCCCGGGACTAGCCTCCTACAATGAGCAGTTCTTC.

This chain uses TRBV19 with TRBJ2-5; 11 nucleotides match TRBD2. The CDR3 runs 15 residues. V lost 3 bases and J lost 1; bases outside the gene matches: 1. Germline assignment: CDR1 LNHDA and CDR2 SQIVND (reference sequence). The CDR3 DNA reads TGTGCCAGTAGTATGGGACTAGCGGCCCAAGAGACCCAGTACTTC. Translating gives CASSMGLAAQETQYF.

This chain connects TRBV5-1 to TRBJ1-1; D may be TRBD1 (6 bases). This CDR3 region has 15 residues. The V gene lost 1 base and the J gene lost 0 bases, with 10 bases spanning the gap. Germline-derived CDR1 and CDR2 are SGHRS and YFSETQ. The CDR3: CASSLSGGLNTEAFF. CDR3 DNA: TGCGCCAGCAGCTTGAGCGGGGGGCTGAACACTGAAGCTTTCTTT.

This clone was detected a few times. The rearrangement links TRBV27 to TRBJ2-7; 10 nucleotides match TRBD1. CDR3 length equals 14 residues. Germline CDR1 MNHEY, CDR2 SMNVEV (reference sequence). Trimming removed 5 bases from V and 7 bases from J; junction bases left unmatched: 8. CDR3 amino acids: CASSERTGGREQYF. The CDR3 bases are TGTGCCAGCAGTGAACGGACAGGGGGGCGGGAGCAGTACTTC.

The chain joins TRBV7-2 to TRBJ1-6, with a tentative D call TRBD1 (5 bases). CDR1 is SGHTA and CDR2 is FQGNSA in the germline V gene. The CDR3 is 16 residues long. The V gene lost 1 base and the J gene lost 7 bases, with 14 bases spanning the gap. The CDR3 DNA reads TGTGCCAGCAGCTTAGGACAGTCAAAGATAAATTCACCCCTCCACTTT. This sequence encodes CASSLGQSKINSPLHF.

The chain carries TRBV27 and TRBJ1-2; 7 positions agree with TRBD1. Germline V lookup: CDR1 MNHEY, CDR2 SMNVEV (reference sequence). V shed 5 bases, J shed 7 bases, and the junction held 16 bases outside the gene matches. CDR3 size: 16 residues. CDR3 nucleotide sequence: TGTGCCAGCAGTCTCCGAGCGACAGGGATCTTAGGTGGCTACACCTTC. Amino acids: CASSLRATGILGGYTF.

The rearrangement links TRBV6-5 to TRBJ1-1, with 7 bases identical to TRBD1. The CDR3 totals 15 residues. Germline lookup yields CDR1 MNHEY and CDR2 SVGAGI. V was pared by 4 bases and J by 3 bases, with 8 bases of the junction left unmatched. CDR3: CASSWGDRQDTEAFF. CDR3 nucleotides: TGTGCCAGCAGTTGGGGGGACAGACAAGACACTGAAGCTTTCTTT.

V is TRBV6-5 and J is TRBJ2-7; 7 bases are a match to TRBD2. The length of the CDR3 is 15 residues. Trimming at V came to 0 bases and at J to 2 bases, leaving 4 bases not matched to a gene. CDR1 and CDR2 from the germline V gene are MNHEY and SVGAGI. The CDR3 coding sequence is TGTGCCAGCAGTTACTCCCTTGGACTAGCCTACGAGCAGTACTTC. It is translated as CASSYSLGLAYEQYF.

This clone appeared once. As DNA, the CDR3 is TGTGCCAGCAGCCAAGAGGTCCAGCGGAATTCACCCCTCCACTTT. It translates to CASSQEVQRNSPLHF. This chain connects TRBV3-1 (or the pseudogene TRBV3-2) to TRBJ1-6; no clear D gene. Trimming removed 0 bases at V and 7 bases at J, with 10 bases between. Germline values: CDR1 LGHDT, CDR2 YNNKEL (reference sequence). The CDR3 is made up of 15 amino acids.

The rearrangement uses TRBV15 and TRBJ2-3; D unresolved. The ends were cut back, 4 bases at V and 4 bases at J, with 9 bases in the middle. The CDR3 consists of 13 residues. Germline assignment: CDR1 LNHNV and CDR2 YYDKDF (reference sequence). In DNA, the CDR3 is TGTGCCACCAGCACCACACGGGCAGATACGCAGTATTTT. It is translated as CATSTTRADTQYF.

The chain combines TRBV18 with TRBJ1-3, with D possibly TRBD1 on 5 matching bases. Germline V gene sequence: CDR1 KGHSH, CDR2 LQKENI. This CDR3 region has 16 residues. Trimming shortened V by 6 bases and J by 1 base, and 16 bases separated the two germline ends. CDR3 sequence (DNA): TGTGCCAGCTCCCCGACAGATAGCATTTCTGGAAACACCATATATTTT. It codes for CASSPTDSISGNTIYF.

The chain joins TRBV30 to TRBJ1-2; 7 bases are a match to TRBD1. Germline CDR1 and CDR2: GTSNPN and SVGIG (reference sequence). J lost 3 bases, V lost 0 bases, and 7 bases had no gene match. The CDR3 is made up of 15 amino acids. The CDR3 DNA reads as TGTGCCTGGAGTGTACGCAGGGGGATTGACTATGGCTACACCTTC. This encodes CAWSVRRGIDYGYTF.

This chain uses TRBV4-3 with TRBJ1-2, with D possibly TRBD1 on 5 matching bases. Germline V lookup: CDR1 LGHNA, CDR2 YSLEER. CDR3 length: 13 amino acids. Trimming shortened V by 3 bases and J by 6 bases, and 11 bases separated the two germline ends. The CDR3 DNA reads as TGCGCCAGCAGCCACGAGGGAGGGGATGGCTACACCTTC. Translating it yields CASSHEGGDGYTF.

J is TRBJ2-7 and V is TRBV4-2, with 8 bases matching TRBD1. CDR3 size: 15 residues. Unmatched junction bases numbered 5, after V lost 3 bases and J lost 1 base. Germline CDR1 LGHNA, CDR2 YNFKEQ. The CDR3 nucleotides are TGTGCCAGCAGCCAGGGACAGGCGCCTTCCTACGAGCAGTACTTC. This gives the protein CASSQGQAPSYEQYF.

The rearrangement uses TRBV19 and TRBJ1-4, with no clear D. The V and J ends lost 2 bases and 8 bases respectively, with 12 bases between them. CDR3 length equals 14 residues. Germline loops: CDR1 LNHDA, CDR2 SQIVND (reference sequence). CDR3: CASSINQRNEKLFF. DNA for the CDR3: TGTGCCAGTAGTATAAATCAGAGGAACGAAAAACTGTTTTTT.

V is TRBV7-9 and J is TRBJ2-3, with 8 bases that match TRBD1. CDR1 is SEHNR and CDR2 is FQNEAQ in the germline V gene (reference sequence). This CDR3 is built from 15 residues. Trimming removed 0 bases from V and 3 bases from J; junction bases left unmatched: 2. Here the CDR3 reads CASSLAGQATDTQYF. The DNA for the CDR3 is TGTGCCAGCAGCTTAGCGGGACAGGCTACAGATACGCAGTATTTT.

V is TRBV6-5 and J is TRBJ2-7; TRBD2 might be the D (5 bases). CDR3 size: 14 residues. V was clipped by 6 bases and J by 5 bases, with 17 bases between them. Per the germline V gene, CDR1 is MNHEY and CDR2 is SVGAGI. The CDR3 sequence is CASRDSGLSHEQYF. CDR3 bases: TGTGCCAGCAGGGACTCTGGGCTTTCTCACGAGCAGTACTTC.

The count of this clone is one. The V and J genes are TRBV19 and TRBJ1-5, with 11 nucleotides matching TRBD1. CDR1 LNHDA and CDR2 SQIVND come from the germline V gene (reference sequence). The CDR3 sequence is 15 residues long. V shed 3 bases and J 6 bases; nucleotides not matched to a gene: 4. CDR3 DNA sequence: TGTGCCAGTAGTATCTTGGGACAGGGGGGTCAGCCCCAGCATTTT. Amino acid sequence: CASSILGQGGQPQHF. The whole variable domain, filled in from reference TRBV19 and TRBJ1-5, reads DGGITQSPKYLFRKEGQNVTLSCEQNLNHDAMYWYRQDPGQGLRLIYYSQIVNDFQKGDIAEGYSVSREKKESFPLTVTSAQKNPTAFYLCASSILGQGGQPQHFGDGTRLSIL.

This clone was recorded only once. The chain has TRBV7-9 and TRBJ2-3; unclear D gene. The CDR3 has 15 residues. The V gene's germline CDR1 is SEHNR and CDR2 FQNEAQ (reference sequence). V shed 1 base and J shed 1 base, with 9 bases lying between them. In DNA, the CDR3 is TGTGCCAGCAGCTTAGTGATTCCGGGCACAGATACGCAGTATTTT. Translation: CASSLVIPGTDTQYF.

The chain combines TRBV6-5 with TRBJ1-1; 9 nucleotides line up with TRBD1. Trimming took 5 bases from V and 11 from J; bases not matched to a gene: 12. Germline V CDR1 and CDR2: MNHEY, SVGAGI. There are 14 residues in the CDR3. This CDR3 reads CASSNTGTGWVAFF. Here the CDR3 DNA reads TGTGCCAGCAGTAACACAGGGACAGGGTGGGTGGCTTTCTTT.

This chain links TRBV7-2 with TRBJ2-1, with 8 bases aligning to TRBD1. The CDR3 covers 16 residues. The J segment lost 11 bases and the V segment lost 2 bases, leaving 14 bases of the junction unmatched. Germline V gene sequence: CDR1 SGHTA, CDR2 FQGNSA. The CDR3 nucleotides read TGTGCCAGCAGCTTATTTTCGGGACAGGCCGTGAATAAGCAGTTCTTC. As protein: CASSLFSGQAVNKQFF.

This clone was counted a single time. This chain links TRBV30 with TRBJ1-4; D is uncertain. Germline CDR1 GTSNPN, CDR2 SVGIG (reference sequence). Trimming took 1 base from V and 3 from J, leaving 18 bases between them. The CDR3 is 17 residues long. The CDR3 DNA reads TGTGCCTGGAGTGCCCCCCTCCACGGGGAGGCTAATGAAAAACTGTTTTTT. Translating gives CAWSAPLHGEANEKLFF.